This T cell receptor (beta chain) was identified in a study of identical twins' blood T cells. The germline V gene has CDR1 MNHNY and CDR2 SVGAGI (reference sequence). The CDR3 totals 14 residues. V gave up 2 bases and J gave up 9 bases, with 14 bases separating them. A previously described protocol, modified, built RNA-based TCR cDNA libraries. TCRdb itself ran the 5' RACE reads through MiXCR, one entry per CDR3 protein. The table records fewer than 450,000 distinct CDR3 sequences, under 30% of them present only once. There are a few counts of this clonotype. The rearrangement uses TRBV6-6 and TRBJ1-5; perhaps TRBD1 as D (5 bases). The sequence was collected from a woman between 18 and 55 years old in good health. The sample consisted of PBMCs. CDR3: CASSYGTGIGPQHF. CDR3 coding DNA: TGTGCCAGCAGTTACGGGACCGGGATAGGGCCCCAGCATTTT.